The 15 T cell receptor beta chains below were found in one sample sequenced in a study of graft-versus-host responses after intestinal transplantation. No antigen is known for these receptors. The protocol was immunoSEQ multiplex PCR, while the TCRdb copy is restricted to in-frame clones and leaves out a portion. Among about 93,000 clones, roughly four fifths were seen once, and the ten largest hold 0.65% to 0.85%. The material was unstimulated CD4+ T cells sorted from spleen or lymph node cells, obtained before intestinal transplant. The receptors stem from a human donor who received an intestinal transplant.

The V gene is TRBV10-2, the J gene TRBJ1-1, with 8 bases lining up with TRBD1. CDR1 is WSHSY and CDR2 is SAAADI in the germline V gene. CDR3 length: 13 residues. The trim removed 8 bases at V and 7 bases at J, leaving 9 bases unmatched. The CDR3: CASSGQGGGEAFF. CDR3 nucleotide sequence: TGCGCCAGCTCTGGACAGGGCGGAGGTGAAGCTTTCTTT.

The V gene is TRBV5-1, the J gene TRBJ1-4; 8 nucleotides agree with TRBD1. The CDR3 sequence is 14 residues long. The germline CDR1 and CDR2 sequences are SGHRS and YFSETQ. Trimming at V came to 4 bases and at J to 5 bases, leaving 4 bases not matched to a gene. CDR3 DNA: TGCGCCAGCAGCACCGGACAGGGCAATGAAAAACTGTTTTTT. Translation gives CASSTGQGNEKLFF. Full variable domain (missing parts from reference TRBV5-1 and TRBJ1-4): KAGVTQTPRYLIKTRGQQVTLSCSPISGHRSVSWYQQTPGQGLQFLFEYFSETQRNKGNFPGRFSGRQFSNSRSEMNVSTLELGDSALYLCASSTGQGNEKLFFGSGTQLSVL.

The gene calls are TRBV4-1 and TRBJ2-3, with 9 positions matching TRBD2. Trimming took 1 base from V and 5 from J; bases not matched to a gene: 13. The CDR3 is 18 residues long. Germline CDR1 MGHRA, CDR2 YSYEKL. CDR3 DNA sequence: TGCGCCAGCAGCCAAGGGTTAGCTAGCGGGATTCGGGTAGATACGCAGTATTTT. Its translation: CASSQGLASGIRVDTQYF.

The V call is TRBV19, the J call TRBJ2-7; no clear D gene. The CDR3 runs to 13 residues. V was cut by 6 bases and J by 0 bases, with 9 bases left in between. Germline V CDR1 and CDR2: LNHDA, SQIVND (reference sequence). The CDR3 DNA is TGTGCCAGTAGCCTAAAAATCTCCTACGAGCAGTACTTC. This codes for CASSLKISYEQYF.

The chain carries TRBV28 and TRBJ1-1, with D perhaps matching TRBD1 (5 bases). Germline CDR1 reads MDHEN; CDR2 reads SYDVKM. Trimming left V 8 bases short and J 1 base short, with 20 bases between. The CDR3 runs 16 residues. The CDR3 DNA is TGTGCCAGCCCCCCCTGGGGCAGGGAGGGGAACACTGAAGCTTTCTTT. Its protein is CASPPWGREGNTEAFF.

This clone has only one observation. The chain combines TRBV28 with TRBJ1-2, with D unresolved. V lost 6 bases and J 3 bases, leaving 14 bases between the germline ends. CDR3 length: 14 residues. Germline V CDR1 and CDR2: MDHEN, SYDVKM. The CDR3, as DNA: TGTGCCAGCAGCCAGGCGGGGATTGACTATGGCTACACCTTC. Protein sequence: CASSQAGIDYGYTF.

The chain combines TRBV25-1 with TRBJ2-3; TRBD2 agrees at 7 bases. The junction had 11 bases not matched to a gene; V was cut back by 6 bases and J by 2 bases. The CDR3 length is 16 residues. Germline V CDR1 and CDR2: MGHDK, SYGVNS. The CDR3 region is CASSALAPPPTDTQYF. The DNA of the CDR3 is TGTGCCAGCAGCGCACTAGCGCCCCCCCCCACAGATACGCAGTATTTT. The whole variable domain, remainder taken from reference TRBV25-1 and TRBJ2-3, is EADIYQTPRYLVIGTGKKITLECSQTMGHDKMYWYQQDPGMELHLIHYSYGVNSTEKGDLSSESTVSRIRTEHFPLTLESARPSHTSQYLCASSALAPPPTDTQYFGPGTRLTVL.

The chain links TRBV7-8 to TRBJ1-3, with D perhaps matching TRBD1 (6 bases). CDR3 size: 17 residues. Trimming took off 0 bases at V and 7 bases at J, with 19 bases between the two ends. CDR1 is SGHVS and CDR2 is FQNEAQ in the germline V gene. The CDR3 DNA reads TGTGCCAGCAGCTTAGCCCCGCCCAGGGGCTTAGGGAACACCATATATTTT. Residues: CASSLAPPRGLGNTIYF.

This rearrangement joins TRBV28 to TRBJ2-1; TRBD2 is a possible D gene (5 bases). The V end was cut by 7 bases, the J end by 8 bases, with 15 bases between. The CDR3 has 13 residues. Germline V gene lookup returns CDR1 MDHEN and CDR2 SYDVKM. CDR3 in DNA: TGTGCCAGCAAACCGGGAAATAGGGATGAGCAGTTCTTC. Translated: CASKPGNRDEQFF.

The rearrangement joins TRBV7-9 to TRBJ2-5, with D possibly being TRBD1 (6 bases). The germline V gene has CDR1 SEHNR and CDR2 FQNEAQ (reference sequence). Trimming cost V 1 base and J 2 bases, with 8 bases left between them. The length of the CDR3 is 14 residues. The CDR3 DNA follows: TGTGCCAGCAGCTTAGGGCAGGGGCAAGAGACCCAGTACTTC. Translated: CASSLGQGQETQYF.

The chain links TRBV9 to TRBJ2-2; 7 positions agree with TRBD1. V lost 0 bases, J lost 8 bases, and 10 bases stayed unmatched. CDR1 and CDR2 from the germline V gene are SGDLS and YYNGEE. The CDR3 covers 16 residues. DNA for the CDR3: TGTGCCAGCAGCGTAGATCCGAGGGGGCCAGCAGGGGAGCTGTTTTTT. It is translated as CASSVDPRGPAGELFF.

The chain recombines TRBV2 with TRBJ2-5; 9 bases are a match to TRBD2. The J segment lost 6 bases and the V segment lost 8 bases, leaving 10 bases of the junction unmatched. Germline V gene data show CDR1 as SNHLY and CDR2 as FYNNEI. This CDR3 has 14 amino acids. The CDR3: CASFGAGGRKTQYF. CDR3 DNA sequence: TGTGCCAGCTTCGGCGCGGGGGGGCGAAAGACCCAGTACTTC. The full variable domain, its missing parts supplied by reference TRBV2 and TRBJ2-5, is EPEVTQTPSHQVTQMGQEVILRCVPISNHLYFYWYRQILGQKVEFLVSFYNNEISEKSEIFDDQFSVERPDGSNFTLKIRSTKLEDSAMYFCASFGAGGRKTQYFGPGTRLLVL.

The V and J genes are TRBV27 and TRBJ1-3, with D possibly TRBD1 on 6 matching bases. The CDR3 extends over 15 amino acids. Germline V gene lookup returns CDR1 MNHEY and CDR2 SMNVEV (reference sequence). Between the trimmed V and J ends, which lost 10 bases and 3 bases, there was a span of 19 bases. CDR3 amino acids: CANLWGRGSGNTIYF. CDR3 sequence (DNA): TGTGCCAACCTATGGGGCAGGGGAAGTGGAAACACCATATATTTT.

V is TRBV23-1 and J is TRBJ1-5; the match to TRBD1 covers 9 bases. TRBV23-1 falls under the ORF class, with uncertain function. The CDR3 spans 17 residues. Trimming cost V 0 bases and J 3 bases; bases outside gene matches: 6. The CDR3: CASSQSGQGSFNQPQHF. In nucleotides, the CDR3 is TGCGCCAGCAGTCAATCCGGACAGGGGTCTTTCAATCAGCCCCAGCATTTT.

The CDR3: CASSESYFRTGYTEAFF. CDR3 DNA: TGTGCCAGCAGTGAATCGTACTTCCGGACAGGTTACACTGAAGCTTTCTTT. The rearrangement joins TRBV6-1 to TRBJ1-1, with 7 bases matching TRBD1. CDR1 is MNHNS and CDR2 is SASEGT in the germline V gene. V trimming: 2 bases; J trimming: 3 bases; junction bases outside the gene matches: 12. The length of the CDR3 is 17 residues.